This TCR beta chain emerged from a study of blood T cell repertoires in COVID-19. Using immunoSEQ multiplex PCR, the repertoire was profiled, and TCRdb retains in-frame clones only, with some absent. Counted here are about 230,000 clones, under 90% occurring once; the ten biggest clones make up 3.5% to 4.5%. For this clone: Distinct nucleotide sequences in the sample also encode this CDR3.

V was shortened by 6 bases and J by 3 bases, with 8 bases between the two germline ends. Germline assignment: CDR1 LNHDA and CDR2 SQIVND (reference sequence). The CDR3 is 12 residues long. The chain is built from TRBV19 and TRBJ1-1; D perhaps matches TRBD1 (5 bases). Sequencing was carried out using PBMCs or T cells enriched from blood (not recorded which). This sequence originates from a woman under 40 with acute COVID-19. The chain's CDR3 is CASRWGDTEAFF. CDR3 sequence (DNA): TGTGCCAGTAGGTGGGGCGACACTGAAGCTTTCTTT.